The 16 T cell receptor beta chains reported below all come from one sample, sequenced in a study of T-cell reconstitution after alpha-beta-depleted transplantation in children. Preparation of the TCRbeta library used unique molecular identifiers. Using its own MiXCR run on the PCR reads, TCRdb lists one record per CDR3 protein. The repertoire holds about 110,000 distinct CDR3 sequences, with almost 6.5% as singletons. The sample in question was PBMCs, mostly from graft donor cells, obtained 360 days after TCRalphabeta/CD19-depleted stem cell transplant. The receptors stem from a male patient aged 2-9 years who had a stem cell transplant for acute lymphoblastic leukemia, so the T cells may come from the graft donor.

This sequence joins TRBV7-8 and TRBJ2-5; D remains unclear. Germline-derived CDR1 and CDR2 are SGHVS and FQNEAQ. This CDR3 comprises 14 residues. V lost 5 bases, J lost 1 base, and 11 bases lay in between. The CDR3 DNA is TGTGCCAGCAGCCCCCCTGGGCTCCAAGAGACCCAGTACTTC. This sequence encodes CASSPPGLQETQYF.

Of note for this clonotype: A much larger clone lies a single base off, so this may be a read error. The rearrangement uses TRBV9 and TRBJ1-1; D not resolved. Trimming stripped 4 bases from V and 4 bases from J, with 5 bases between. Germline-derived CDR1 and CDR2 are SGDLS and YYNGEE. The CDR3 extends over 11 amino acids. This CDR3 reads CASSPSTEAFF. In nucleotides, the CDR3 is TGTGCCAGCAGCCCCAGCACTGAAGCTTTCTTT. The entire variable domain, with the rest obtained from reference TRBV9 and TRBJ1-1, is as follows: DSGVTQTPKHLITATGQRVTLRCSPRSGDLSVYWYQQSLDQGLQFLIQYYNGEERAKGNILERFSAQQFPDLHSELNLSSLELGDSALYFCASSPSTEAFFGQGTRLTVV.

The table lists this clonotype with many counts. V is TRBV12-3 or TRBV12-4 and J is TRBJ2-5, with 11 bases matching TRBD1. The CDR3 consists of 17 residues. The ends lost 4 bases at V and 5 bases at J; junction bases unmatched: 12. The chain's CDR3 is CASSSPGQGGPVETQYF. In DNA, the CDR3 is TGTGCCAGCAGTTCCCCGGGACAGGGGGGCCCGGTGGAGACCCAGTACTTC.

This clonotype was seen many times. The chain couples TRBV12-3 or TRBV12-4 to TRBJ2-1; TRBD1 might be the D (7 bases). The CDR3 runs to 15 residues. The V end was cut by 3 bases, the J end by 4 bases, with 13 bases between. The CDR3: CASSLRGQLYNEQFF. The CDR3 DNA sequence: TGTGCCAGCAGTTTGCGGGGACAGCTATACAATGAGCAGTTCTTC.

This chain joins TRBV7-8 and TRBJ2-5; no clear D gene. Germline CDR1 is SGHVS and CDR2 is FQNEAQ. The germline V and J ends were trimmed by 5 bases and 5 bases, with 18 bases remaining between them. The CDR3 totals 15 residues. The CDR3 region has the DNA TGTGCCAGCAGCAAAGAAATCAGGTTTGGCGAGACCCAGTACTTC. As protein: CASSKEIRFGETQYF. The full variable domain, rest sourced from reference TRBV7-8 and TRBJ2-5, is GAGVSQSPRYKVAKRGQDVALRCDPISGHVSLFWYQQALGQGPEFLTYFQNEAQLDKSGLPSDRFFAERPEGSVSTLKIQRTQQEDSAVYLCASSKEIRFGETQYFGPGTRLLVL.

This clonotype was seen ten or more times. The chain's CDR3 is CAISDPRGSMEWADTQYF. The CDR3 DNA follows: TGTGCCATCAGTGATCCGCGCGGGAGTATGGAGTGGGCAGATACGCAGTATTTT. The genes are TRBV10-3 and TRBJ2-3; TRBD2 aligns across 7 bases. There are 18 residues in the CDR3. J was trimmed by 4 bases and V by 3 bases; bases with no gene match: 16. CDR1 and CDR2 from the germline V gene are ENHRY and SYGVKD.

DNA for the CDR3: TGCGCCAGCAGCCCCCGGACAGGGGGCAGCACAGATACGCAGTATTTT. Translating gives CASSPRTGGSTDTQYF. This chain connects TRBV4-3 to TRBJ2-3, with 11 bases that match TRBD1. The V gene end was trimmed by 4 bases and the J gene end by 0 bases; junction bases not matched to a gene: 3. The germline CDR1 and CDR2 sequences are LGHNA and YSLEER. The CDR3 consists of 16 residues.

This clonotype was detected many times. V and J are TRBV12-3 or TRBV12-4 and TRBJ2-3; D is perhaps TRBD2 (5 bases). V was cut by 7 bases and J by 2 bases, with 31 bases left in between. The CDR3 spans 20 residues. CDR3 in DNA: TGTGCCAGCACTGCCCTGACGACCCCAAAGTGGAGGACGACCACAGATACGCAGTATTTT. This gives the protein CASTALTTPKWRTTTDTQYF.

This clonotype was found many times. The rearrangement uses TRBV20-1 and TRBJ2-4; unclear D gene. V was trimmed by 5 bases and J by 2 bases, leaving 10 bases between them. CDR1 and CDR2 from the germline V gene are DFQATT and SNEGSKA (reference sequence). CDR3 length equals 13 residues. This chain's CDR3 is CSAGPVSKNIQYF. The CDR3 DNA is TGCAGTGCTGGCCCGGTTTCCAAAAACATTCAGTACTTC.

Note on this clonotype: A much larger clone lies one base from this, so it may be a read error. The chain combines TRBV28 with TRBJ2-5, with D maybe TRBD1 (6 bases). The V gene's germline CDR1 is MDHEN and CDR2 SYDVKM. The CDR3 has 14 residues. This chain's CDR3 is CAISLAGEAETQYF. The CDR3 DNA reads TGTGCCATCAGTTTGGCAGGGGAAGCAGAGACCCAGTACTTC. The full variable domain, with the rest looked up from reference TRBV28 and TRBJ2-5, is DVKVTQSSRYLVKRTGEKVFLECVQDMDHENMFWYRQDPGLGLRLIYFSYDVKMKEKGDIPEGYSVSREKKERFSLILESASTNQTSMYLCAISLAGEAETQYFGPGTRLLVL.

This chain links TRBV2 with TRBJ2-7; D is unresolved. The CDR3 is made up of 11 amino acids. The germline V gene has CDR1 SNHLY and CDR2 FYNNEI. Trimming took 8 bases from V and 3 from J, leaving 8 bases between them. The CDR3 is CASELYYEQYF. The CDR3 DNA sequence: TGTGCCAGCGAACTCTACTACGAGCAGTACTTC.

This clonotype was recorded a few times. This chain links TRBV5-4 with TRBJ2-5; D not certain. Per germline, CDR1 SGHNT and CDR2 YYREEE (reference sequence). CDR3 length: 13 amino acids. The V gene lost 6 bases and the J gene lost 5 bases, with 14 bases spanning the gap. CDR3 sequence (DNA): TGTGCCAGCACTGGGCCGTCCGTGGAGACCCAGTACTTC. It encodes CASTGPSVETQYF.

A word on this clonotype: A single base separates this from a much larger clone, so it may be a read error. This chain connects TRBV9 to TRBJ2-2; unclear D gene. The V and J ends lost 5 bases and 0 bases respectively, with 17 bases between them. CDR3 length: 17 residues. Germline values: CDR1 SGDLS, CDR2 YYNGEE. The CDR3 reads CASRVTRRQPNTGELFF. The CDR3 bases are TGTGCCAGCAGAGTAACCCGTAGGCAGCCGAACACCGGGGAGCTGTTTTTT.

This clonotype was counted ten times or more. The CDR3: CASSFHTGTGSNYEQYF. Written as DNA, the CDR3 is TGTGCCAGCAGCTTCCACACAGGGACAGGGTCCAACTACGAGCAGTACTTC. The chain combines TRBV7-6 with TRBJ2-7; TRBD1 matches 9 bases. This CDR3 spans 17 amino acids. V shed 3 bases and J 3 bases; nucleotides not matched to a gene: 12. Per the germline V gene, CDR1 is SGHVS and CDR2 is FNYEAQ.

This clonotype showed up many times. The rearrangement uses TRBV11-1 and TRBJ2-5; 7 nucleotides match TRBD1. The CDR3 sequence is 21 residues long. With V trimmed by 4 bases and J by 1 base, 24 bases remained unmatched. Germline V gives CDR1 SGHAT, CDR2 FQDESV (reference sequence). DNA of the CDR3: TGTGCCAGCAGCTCCACTTTATGGGGAAGGCCGGGGCACAGGGGCCAAGAGACCCAGTACTTC. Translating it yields CASSSTLWGRPGHRGQETQYF.

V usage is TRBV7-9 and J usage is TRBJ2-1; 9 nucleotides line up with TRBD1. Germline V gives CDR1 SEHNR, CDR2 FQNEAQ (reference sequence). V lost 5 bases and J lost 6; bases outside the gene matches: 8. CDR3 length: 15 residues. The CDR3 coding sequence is TGTGCCAGCAGCGACGGGACAGGGTGGGGCAATGAGCAGTTCTTC. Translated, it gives CASSDGTGWGNEQFF. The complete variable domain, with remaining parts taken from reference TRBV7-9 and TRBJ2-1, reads DTGVSQNPRHKITKRGQNVTFRCDPISEHNRLYWYRQTLGQGPEFLTYFQNEAQLEKSRLLSDRFSAERPKGSFSTLEIQRTEQGDSAMYLCASSDGTGWGNEQFFGPGTRLTVL.